This T cell receptor beta chain was captured by sequencing in a study of neurological immune-mediated disorders (dated by TCRdb to the late 2010s). For context, the study as a whole: Among the roughly 34 multiple sclerosis patients, relapsing-remitting MS was present in roughly 30 and secondary progressive MS was present in 3. The cohort was made up of about 65 subjects, consisting of 14 HAM/TSP patients, roughly 35 multiple sclerosis patients and 20 healthy controls. The 95 to 120 TCR-beta libraries covered PBMC samples along with longitudinal samples, technical triplicates, and paired sorted CD4+ and CD8+ T-cell subsets. Peripheral blood TCR-beta repertoires from patients with HTLV-I-associated myelopathy (HAM/TSP), patients with multiple sclerosis, and healthy controls were compared in the study using UMI-based sequencing.

cDNA was synthesized by template-switch 5'RACE using a primer carrying a 10-nucleotide random unique molecular identifier by which each TCR transcript was tagged. Each sequencing run produced over 180 million TCR-beta sequences covering 15-18 subjects. Total RNA was extracted with the RNeasy kit. The KAPA Real-time Library Amplification kit was used to amplify TCR-beta VDJ regions with primers targeting the TCR constant region and the 5'RACE anchor. Sample indexes and Illumina adaptors were added in a first PCR, after which library yield was increased in a second PCR. After Ampure bead purification, the TCR product of roughly 650 bp was size-selected on a 2% E-gel SizeSelection system. Before pooling, libraries had their quality checked on a Bioanalyzer, their concentration measured with Qubit, and their quantity determined with the Kapa Library Quantification kit. Libraries were sequenced paired-end 2 x 150 bp on an Illumina HiSeq 2500. To increase sequence diversity, roughly 23-30% phiX was spiked into each library pool. Under the source paper's analysis protocol: Quality-filtered reads were processed with the UMI-based MiGEC pipeline, which removed over 75% of raw TCR sequences during error correction. IMGT germline references were used for alignment of VDJ genes, and clonotypes were defined by a unique CDR3 amino acid sequence together with V-J genes. Clonal expansion, Shannon diversity and CDR3 relatedness (CalcPairwiseDistances, ClusterSamples) were evaluated with VDJtools, and phylogenetic trees were built with CLCbio workbench. A clone was classed as expanded if it had 8 or more unique UMIs, a cutoff based on coefficient-of-variation modelling across technical triplicates. TCRdb reanalyzed the raw reads on its own, using fastp at Q25 for trimming and MiXCR for clone calling, and kept in-frame beta chains. Records with the same CDR3 protein are collapsed into one entry carrying the most frequent genes and DNA. The V and J calls and clone size are TCRdb's, not the authors'. Recorded for this sample are over 60,000 distinct CDR3 sequences; roughly 5.5% of them occurred a single time. Of the sample, roughly 2.8% is held by the ten largest clones.

This clonotype was observed at least ten times. Its cognate antigen has yet to be identified. There are no base qualities to consult, and no much larger clone falls within one base. Beyond this particular receptor, the publication reports: In a phylogenetic analysis, the repertoires of 18 out of 34 MS patients fell into a single cluster of related CDR3 sequences, pointing to a possible signature at the repertoire level. No identical CDR3 amino acid sequences were shared among expanded clones across subjects, suggesting private TCR-beta repertoires in all groups. No association of the MS cluster with clinical or MRI features was observed, and the need for larger cohorts was stated by the authors. The highest TCR clonal expansion was observed in HAM/TSP patients, whereas the lowest was observed in MS patients, even when compared with healthy controls.

For unsorted PBMC libraries, 2 million PBMCs were used after storage in RNAlater at -80 degrees C until RNA extraction. Multiple sclerosis patients were enrolled in a US clinical protocol evaluating disease progression by magnetic resonance imaging. Peripheral blood underwent Ficoll-Hypaque density gradient centrifugation to isolate PBMCs, which were then cryopreserved in liquid nitrogen. The receptor comes from a woman in her 30s with multiple sclerosis. Sequencing used PBMCs.

The CDR3 reads as follows: CASSLVGDLQETQYF. The sequence in DNA is TGCGCCAGCAGCTTGGTAGGGGACCTCCAAGAGACCCAGTACTTC. The chain couples TRBV5-1 to TRBJ2-5; the D segment might be TRBD1 or TRBD2, since each matches 5 bases. CDR1 and CDR2, per the germline V gene, are SGHRS and YFSETQ. The CDR3 starts with the cysteine, ends with the phenylalanine, and has 15 residues. CDR3 DNA only is kept here, 45 bases in frame from base 1. Deletion took 0 bases off V and 1 base off J, with a span of 10 bases between the germline ends.